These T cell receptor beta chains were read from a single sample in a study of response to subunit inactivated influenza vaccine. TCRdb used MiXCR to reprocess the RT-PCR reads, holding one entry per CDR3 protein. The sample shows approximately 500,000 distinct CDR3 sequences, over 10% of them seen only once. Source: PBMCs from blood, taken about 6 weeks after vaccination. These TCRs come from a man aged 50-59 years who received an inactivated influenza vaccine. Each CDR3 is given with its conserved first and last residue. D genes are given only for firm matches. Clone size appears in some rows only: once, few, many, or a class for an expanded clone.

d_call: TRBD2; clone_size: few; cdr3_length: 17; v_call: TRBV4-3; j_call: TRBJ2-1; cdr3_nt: TGCGCCAGCAGCCAAGCACCTAGCGGGAGAACCTACAATGAGCAGTTCTTC; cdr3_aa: CASSQAPSGRTYNEQFF
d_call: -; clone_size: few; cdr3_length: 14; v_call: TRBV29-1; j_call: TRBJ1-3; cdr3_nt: TGCAGCGTTGGAATAGGGGGCTCTGGAAACACCATATATTTT; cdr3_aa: CSVGIGGSGNTIYF
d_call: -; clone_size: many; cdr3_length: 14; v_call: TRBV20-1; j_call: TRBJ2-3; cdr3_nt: TGCAGTGCCCAGGGGCCGATTAGCACAGATACGCAGTATTTT; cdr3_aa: CSAQGPISTDTQYF
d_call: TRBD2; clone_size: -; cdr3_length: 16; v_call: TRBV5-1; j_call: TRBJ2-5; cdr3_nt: TGCGCCAGCAGAACCGGGACTAGCGGGATGCAAGAGACCCAGTACTTC; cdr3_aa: CASRTGTSGMQETQYF
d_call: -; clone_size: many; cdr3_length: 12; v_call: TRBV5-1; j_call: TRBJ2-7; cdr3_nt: TGCGCCAGCAGCGGGCAGGGCCACGAGCAGTACTTC; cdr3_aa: CASSGQGHEQYF
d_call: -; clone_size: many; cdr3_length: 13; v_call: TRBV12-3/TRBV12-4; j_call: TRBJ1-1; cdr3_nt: TGTGCCAGCAGACAGACCGGAGGCACTGAAGCTTTCTTT; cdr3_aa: CASRQTGGTEAFF
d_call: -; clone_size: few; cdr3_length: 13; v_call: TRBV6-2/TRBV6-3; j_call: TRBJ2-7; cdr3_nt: TGTGCCAGCAGTGGTCAGCGGAGCTACGAGCAGTACTTC; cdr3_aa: CASSGQRSYEQYF
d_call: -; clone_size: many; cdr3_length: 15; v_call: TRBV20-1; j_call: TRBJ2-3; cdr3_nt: TGCAGTGCTAGAGTACGGAGGACTAGCACAGATACGCAGTATTTT; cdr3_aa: CSARVRRTSTDTQYF
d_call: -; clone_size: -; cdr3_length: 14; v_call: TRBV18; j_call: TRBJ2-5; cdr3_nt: TGTGCCAGCTCACCCGGGAGCGGGCAAGAGACCCAGTACTTC; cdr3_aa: CASSPGSGQETQYF
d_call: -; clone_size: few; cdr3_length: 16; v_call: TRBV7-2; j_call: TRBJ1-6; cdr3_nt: TGTGCCAGCAGCTTAGCCCCCGTGGGGGCCTCCTTTCCCCTCCACTTT; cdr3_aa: CASSLAPVGASFPLHF
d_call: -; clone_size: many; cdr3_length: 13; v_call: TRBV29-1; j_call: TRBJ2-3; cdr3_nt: TGCAGCGTTGGGGTAGCGGTCACAGATACGCAGTATTTT; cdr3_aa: CSVGVAVTDTQYF
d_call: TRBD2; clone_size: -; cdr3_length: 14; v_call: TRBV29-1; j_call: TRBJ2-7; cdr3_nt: TGCAGCGTTGAAGAGGGGGGAGGGCCGTACGAGCAGTACTTC; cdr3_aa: CSVEEGGGPYEQYF
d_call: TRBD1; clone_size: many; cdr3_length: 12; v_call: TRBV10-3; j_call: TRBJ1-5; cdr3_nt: TGTGCCATCGGGACAGACAATCAGCCCCAGCATTTT; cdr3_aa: CAIGTDNQPQHF
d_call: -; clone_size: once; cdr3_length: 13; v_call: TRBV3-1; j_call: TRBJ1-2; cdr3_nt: TGTGCCAGCAGCCAAGGGGCCGGTCAAGGCTACACCTTC; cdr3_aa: CASSQGAGQGYTF
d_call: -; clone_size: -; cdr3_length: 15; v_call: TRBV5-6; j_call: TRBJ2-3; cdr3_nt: TGTGCCAGCAGCCTTGGACTGGGCAATCAAGCTACGCAGTATTTT; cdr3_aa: CASSLGLGNQATQYF
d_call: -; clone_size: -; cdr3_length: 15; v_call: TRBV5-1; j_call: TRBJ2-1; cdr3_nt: TGCGCCAGCAGCTTGGACAGGGGAGGAGGCAATGAGCAGTTCTTC; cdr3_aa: CASSLDRGGGNEQFF
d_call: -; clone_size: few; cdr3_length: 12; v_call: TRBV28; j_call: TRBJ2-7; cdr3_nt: TGTGCCAGCAGTTTCTTTCGGCGCGAGCAGTACTTC; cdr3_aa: CASSFFRREQYF
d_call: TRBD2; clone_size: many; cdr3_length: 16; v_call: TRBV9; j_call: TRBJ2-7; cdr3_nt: TGTGCCAGCAGTCTCCGGTCGGGAGGGCTCCCCTACGAGCAGTACTTC; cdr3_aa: CASSLRSGGLPYEQYF
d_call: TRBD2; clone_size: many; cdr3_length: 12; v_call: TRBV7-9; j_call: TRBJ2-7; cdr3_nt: TGTGCCAGCAGCCGACTAGCGCTCGAGCAGTACTTC; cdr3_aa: CASSRLALEQYF
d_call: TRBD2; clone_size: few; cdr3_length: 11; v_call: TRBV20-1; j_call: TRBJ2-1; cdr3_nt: TGCAGTGCTAGTTCGACTAGCTTAAGATTCTTC; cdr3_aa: CSASSTSLRFF
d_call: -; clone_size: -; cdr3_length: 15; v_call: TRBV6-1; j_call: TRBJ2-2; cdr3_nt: TGTGCCAGCAGGAGGGGACACCAAATCACCGGGGAGCTGTTTTTT; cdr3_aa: CASRRGHQITGELFF
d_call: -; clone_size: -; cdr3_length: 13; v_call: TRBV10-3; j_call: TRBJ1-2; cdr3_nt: TGTGCCATCAGTGAGGGGGCGACAGGAGGCTACACCTTC; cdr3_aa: CAISEGATGGYTF
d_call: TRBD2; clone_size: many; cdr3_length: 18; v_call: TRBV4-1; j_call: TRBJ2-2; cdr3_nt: TGCGCCAGCAGCCAGGGACTAGCGGTCCACGCGAACACCGGGGAGCTGTTTTTT; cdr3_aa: CASSQGLAVHANTGELFF
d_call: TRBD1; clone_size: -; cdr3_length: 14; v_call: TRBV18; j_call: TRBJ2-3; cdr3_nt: TGTGCCAGCTCACTCGACAGGGTCGCAGATACGCAGTATTTT; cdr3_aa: CASSLDRVADTQYF
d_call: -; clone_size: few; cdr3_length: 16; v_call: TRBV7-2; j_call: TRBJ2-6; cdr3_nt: TGTGCCAGCAGCTTAATGGGCAGGGCTGGGGCCAACGTCCTGACTTTC; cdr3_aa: CASSLMGRAGANVLTF
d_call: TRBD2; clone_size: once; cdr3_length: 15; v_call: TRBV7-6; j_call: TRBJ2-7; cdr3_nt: TGTGCCAGCAGCCCAACAGCGGGATACCTCTACGAGCAGTACTTC; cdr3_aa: CASSPTAGYLYEQYF
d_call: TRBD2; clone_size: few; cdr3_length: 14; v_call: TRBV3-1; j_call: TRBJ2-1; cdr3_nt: TGTGCCAGCAGCCTTAGCGGGAGATACAATGAGCAGTTCTTC; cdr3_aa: CASSLSGRYNEQFF
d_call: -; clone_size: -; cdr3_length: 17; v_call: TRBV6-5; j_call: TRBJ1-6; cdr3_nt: TGTGCCAGCAGTTACTTTAGCCCGCTGTTCTATAATTCACCCCTCCACTTT; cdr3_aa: CASSYFSPLFYNSPLHF
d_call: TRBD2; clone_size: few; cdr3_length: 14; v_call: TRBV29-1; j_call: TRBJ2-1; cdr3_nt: TGCAGCGTTGAGGGACTAGCGGGGGACAATGAGCAGTTCTTC; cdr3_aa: CSVEGLAGDNEQFF
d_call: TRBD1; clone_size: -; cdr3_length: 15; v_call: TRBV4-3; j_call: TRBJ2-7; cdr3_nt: TGCGCCAGCAGCCCCTGGACAGGGGGCGGGTACGAGCAGTACTTC; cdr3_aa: CASSPWTGGGYEQYF
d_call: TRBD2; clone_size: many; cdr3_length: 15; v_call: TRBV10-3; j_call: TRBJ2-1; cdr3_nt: TGTGCCATCAGTGAAGGGACTAGCTCCTACAATGAGCAGTTCTTC; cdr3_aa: CAISEGTSSYNEQFF
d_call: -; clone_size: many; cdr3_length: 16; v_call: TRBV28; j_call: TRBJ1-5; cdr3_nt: TGTGCCAGCAGTTCGACGGTGGAGGTTAGCAATCAGCCCCAGCATTTT; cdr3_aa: CASSSTVEVSNQPQHF
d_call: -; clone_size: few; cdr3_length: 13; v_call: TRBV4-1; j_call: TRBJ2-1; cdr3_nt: TGCGCCAGCAGCCAATTACAGGCCGGTGAGCAGTTCTTC; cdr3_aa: CASSQLQAGEQFF
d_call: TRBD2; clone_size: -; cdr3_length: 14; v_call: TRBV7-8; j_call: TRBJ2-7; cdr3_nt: TGTGCCAGCAGCTTAGACGGGGGGGCCTACGAGCAGTACTTC; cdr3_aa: CASSLDGGAYEQYF
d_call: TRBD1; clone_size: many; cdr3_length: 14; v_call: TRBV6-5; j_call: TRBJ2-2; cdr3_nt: TGTGCCAGCAGTTACGTACAGGGGGGCGGGGAGCTGTTTTTT; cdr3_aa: CASSYVQGGGELFF
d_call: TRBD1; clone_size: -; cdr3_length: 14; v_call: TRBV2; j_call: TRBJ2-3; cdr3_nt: TGTGCCAGCAATCCAGGGGGCTTAGGGGATACGCAGTATTTT; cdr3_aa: CASNPGGLGDTQYF
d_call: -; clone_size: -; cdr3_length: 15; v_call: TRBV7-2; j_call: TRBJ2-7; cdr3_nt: TGTGCCAGCAGCTTGCGGTCGACTTATTTTTACGAGCAGTACTTC; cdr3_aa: CASSLRSTYFYEQYF
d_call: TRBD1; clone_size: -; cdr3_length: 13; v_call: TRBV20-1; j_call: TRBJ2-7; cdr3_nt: TGCAGTCACAGGACAGGGCTCACCCACGAGCAGTACTTC; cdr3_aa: CSHRTGLTHEQYF
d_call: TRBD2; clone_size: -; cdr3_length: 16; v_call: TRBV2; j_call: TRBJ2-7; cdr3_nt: TGTGCCAGCAGAACTAGCGGGAGGGCCGGAATTGCCGAGCAGTACTTC; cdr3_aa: CASRTSGRAGIAEQYF
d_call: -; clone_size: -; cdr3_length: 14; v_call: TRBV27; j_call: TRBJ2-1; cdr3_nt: TGTGCCAGCAGTCCCACCTACTCCTACAATGAGCAGTTCTTC; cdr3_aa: CASSPTYSYNEQFF
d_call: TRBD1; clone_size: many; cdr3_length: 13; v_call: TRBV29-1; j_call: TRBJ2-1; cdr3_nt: TGCAGCGGGAAGCAGGGGGCTAACAATGAGCAGTTCTTC; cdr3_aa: CSGKQGANNEQFF
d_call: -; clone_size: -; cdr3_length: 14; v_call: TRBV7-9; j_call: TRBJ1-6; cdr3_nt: TGTGCCAGCAGCGTCAGGGGAGAGAATTCACCCCTCCACTTT; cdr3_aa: CASSVRGENSPLHF
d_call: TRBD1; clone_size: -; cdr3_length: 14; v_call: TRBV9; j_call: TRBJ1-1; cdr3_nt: TGTGCCAGCAGCGTCGGACAGGGGGCTGATGAAGCTTTCTTT; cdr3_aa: CASSVGQGADEAFF
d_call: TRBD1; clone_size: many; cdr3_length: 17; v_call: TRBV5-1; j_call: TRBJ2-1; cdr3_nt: TGCGCCAGCACAAAAGGAAACGGACAGGGGCCATACAATGAGCAGTTCTTC; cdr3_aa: CASTKGNGQGPYNEQFF
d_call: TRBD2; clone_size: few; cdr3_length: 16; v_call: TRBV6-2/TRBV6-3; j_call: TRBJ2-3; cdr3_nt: TGTGCCAGCAGCGCGGGGACTAGCGGGTACACAGATACGCAGTATTTT; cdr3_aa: CASSAGTSGYTDTQYF
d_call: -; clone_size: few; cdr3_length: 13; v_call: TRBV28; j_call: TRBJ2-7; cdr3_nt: TGTGCCAGCACCCTCGGGCAAGACTACGAGCAGTACTTC; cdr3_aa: CASTLGQDYEQYF
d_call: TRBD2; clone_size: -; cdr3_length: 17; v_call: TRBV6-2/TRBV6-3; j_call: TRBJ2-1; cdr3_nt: TGTGCCAGCAGTTACTTGAGGGGACTAGCGGTAGACAATGAGCAGTTCTTC; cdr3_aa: CASSYLRGLAVDNEQFF
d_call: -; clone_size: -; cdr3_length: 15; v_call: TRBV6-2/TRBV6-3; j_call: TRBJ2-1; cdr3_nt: TGTGCCAGCAGTTACAGGGCGGGGTCAGGCAATGAGCAGTTCTTC; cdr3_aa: CASSYRAGSGNEQFF
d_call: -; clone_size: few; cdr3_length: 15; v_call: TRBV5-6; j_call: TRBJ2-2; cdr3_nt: TGTGCCAGCAGCCCCCGTGGGGGGATCACCGGGGAGCTGTTTTTT; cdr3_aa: CASSPRGGITGELFF
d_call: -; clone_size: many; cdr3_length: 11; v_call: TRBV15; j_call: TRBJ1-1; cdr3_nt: TGTGCCACCAGCAGAGACACTGAAGCTTTCTTT; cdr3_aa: CATSRDTEAFF
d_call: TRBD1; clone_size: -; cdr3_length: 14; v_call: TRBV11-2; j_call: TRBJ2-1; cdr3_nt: TGTGCCAGCAGCACAGAACAGGGGGTGGTTGAGCAGTTCTTC; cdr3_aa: CASSTEQGVVEQFF
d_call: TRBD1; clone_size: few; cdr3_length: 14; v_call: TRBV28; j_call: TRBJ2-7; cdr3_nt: TGTGCCAGCATATCAGGGGGCGCCCCCTACGAGCAGTACTTC; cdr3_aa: CASISGGAPYEQYF
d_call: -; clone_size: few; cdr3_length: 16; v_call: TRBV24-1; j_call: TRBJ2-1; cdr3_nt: TGTGCCACCAGTGGTGTCAGCCGATCGGGGTACAATGAGCAGTTCTTC; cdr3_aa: CATSGVSRSGYNEQFF
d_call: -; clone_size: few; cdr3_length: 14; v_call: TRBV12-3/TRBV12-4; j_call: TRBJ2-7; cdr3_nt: TGTGCCAGCAGTTTGGAGGGAATCGGATACGAGCAGTACTTC; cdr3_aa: CASSLEGIGYEQYF
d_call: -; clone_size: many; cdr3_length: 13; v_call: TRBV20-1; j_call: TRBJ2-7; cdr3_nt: TGCAGTGCTAGAGTACAGGGTTTATACGAGCAGTACTTC; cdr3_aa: CSARVQGLYEQYF
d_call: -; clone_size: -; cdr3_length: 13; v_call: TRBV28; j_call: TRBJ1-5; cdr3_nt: TGTGCCAGCAGCGACACGGGAAATCAGCCCCAGCATTTT; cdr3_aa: CASSDTGNQPQHF
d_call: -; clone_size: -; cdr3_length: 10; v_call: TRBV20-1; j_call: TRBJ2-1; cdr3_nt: TGCAGTGCTAGAGATCTTGAGCAGTTCTTC; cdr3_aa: CSARDLEQFF